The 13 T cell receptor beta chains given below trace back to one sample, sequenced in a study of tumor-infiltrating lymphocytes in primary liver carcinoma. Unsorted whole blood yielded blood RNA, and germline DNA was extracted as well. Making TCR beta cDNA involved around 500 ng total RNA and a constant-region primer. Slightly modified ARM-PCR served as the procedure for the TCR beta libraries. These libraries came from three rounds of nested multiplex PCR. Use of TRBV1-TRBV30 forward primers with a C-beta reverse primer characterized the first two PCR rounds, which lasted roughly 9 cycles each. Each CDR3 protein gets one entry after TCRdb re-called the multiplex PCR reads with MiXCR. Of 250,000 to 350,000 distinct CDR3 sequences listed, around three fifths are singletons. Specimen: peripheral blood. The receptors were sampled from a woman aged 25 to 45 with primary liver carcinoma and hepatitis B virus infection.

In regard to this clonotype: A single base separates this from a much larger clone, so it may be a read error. DNA for the CDR3: TGTGCCAGCAGTCCACCGACGGGTTACGAGCAGTACTTC. Translation: CASSPPTGYEQYF. The V and J genes are TRBV6-6 and TRBJ2-7, with D hard to call. CDR3 length: 13 residues. Germline V CDR1 and CDR2: MNHNY, SVGAGI (reference sequence). Between the trimmed V and J ends, which lost 5 bases and 4 bases, there was a span of 12 bases.

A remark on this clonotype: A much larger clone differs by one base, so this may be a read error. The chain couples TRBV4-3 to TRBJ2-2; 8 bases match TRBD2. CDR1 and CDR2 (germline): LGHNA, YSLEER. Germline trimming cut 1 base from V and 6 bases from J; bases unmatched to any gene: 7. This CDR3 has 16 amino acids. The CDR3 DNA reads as TGCGCCAGCAGCCAAGTGGCGGGAGGAAACGCCGGGGAGCTGTTTTTT. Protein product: CASSQVAGGNAGELFF.

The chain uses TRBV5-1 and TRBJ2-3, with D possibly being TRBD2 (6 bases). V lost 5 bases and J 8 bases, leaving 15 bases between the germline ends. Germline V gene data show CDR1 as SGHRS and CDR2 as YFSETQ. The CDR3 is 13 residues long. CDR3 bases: TGCGCCAGCAGGGATGGGGGGTCCGGTACGCAGTATTTT. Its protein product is CASRDGGSGTQYF.

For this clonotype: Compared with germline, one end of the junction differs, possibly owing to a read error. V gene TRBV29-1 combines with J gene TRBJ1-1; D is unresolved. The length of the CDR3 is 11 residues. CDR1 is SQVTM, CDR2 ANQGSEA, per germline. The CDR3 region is CSVDENTEALF. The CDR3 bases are TGCAGCGTTGACGAGAACACTGAAGCTCTCTTT.

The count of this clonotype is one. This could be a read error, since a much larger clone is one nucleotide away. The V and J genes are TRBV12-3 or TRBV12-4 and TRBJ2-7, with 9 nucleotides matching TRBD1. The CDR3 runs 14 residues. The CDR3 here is CASSLGTGNYGQYF. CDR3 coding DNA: TGTGCCAGCAGTTTGGGGACAGGGAACTACGGGCAGTACTTC.

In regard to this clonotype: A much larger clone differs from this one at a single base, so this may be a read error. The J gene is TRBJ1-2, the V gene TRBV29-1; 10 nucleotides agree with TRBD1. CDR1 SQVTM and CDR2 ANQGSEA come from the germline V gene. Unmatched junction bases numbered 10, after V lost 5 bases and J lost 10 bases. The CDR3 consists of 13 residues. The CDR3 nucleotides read TGCAGCGTTAAGACAGGGGGCGATCATGACTACACCTTC. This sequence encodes CSVKTGGDHDYTF.

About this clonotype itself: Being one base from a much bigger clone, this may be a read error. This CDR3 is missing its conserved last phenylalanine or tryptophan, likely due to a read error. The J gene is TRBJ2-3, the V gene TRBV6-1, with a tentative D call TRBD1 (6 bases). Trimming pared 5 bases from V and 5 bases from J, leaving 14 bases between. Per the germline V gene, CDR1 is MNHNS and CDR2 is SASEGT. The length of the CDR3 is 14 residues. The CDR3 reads CASSSRPRGDTQYY. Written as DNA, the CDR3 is TGTGCCAGCAGTAGCCGACCCAGGGGAGATACGCAGTATTAT.

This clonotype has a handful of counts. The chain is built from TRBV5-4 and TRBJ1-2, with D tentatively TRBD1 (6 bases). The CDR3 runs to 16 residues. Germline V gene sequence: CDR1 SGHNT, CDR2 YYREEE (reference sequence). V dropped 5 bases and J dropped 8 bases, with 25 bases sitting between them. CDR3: CASSSRPGTRVEGYTF. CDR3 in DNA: TGTGCCAGCAGTTCACGCCCCGGGACACGGGTTGAGGGCTACACCTTC. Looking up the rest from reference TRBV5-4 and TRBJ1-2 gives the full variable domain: ETGVTQSPTHLIKTRGQQVTLRCSSQSGHNTVSWYQQALGQGPQFIFQYYREEENGRGNFPPRFSGLQFPNYSSELNVNALELDDSALYLCASSSRPGTRVEGYTFGSGTRLTVV.

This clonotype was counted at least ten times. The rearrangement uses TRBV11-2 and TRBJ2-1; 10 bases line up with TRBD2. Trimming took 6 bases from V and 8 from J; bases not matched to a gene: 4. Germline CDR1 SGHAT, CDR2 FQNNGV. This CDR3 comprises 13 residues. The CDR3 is CASSLAGDHEQFF. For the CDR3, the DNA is TGTGCCAGCAGTCTAGCGGGAGACCATGAGCAGTTCTTC.

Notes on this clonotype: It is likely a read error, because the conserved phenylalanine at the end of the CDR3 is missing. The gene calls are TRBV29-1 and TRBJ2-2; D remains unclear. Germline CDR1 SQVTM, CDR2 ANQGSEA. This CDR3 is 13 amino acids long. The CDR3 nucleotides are TGCAGAGCTACGATCGATAGGACCGGGGAGCTGTTTTCT. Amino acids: CRATIDRTGELFS.

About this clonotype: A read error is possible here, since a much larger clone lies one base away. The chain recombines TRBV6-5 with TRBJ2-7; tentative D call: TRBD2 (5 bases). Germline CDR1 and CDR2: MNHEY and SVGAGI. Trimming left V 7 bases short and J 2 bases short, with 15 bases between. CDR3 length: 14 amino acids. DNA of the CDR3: TGTGCCAGCAAGACACTAGTCACCCCCTACGAGCAGTACTTC. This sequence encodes CASKTLVTPYEQYF.

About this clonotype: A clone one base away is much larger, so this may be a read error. The CDR3, as DNA: TGTGCCAGCAGCTCCGTTAGCGGGACGGGCACAGATATGCAGTATTTT. Amino acids: CASSSVSGTGTDMQYF. The rearrangement uses TRBV11-3 and TRBJ2-3; 8 positions match TRBD2. Germline loops: CDR1 SGHNT, CDR2 YENEEA. The CDR3 extends over 16 amino acids.

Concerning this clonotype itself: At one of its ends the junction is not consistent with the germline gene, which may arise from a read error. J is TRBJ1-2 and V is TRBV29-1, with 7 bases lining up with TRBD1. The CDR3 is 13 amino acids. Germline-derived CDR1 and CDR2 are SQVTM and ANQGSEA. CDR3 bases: TGCAGCGTCAGGGACAGAACTAACTATGACTACACCTTC. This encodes CSVRDRTNYDYTF. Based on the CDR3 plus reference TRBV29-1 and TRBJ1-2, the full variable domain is SAVISQKPSRDICQRGTSLTIQCQVDSQVTMMFWYRQQPGQSLTLIATANQGSEATYESGFVIDKFPISRPNLTFSTLTVSNMSPEDSSIYLCSVRDRTNYDYTFGSGTRLTVV.